What follows are 5 T cell receptor beta chains derived from one specimen sequenced in a study of T-cell memory formation after mild COVID-19. Each CDR3 protein is one row after TCRdb ran MiXCR on the 5' RACE reads. In the table there are about 470,000 distinct CDR3 sequences, roughly 18% of which are singletons. The sample comprised PBMCs or a T cell subset sorted from them (not recorded which). The receptors originated from an adult woman who had mild COVID-19 (a few samples of this study predate the infection). Cell type and time point are not known.

V and J are TRBV10-3 and TRBJ2-7; the match to TRBD2 covers 7 bases. CDR3 length equals 13 residues. Losses at the gene ends were 2 bases for V and 7 bases for J; bases not matched to a gene: 5. Germline CDR1 reads ENHRY; CDR2 reads SYGVKD. CDR3 sequence (DNA): TGTGCCATCAGTGAGAGCGGGGTTGGGGAGCAGTACTTC. Encoded protein: CAISESGVGEQYF.

This clonotype showed up just a few times. The chain combines TRBV28 with TRBJ1-3; 7 bases map to TRBD1. The CDR3 is made up of 17 amino acids. V lost 5 bases and J lost 0; bases outside the gene matches: 10. The germline CDR1 and CDR2 sequences are MDHEN and SYDVKM. The CDR3 spells CASSPRPGQSSGNTIYF. CDR3 coding DNA: TGTGCCAGCAGTCCGAGACCGGGACAGAGCTCTGGAAACACCATATATTTT. Combining the CDR3 with reference TRBV28 and TRBJ1-3 gives the whole variable domain DVKVTQSSRYLVKRTGEKVFLECVQDMDHENMFWYRQDPGLGLRLIYFSYDVKMKEKGDIPEGYSVSREKKERFSLILESASTNQTSMYLCASSPRPGQSSGNTIYFGEGSWLTVV.

This clonotype has ten or more counts. The rearrangement uses TRBV7-8 and TRBJ2-3, with a possible D match to TRBD2 (6 bases). CDR1 SGHVS and CDR2 FQNEAQ come from the germline V gene. The CDR3 totals 16 residues. Trimming pared 7 bases from V and 1 base from J, leaving 18 bases between. In nucleotides, the CDR3 is TGTGCCAGCAATCCCGTAGGGACTGGCCGCACAGATACGCAGTATTTT. It yields the protein CASNPVGTGRTDTQYF.

V is TRBV27 and J is TRBJ2-7; no firm D call. Deletions cut 3 bases from V and 4 bases from J, with 16 bases between. This CDR3 region has 15 residues. Germline CDR1 reads MNHEY; CDR2 reads SMNVEV (reference sequence). The CDR3 nucleotides are TGTGCCAGCAGTTTGCAGGCCGGATCCCCTTACGAGCAGTACTTC. Translated: CASSLQAGSPYEQYF.

The genes are TRBV5-1 and TRBJ1-5; a possible D gene is TRBD1 (5 bases). Trimming pared 4 bases from V and 5 bases from J, leaving 16 bases between. This CDR3 contains 15 residues. Germline lookup yields CDR1 SGHRS and CDR2 YFSETQ. CDR3 in DNA: TGCGCCAGCAGCCTTGGGTCCGTGGGGGATCAGCCCCAGCATTTT. Translation: CASSLGSVGDQPQHF.